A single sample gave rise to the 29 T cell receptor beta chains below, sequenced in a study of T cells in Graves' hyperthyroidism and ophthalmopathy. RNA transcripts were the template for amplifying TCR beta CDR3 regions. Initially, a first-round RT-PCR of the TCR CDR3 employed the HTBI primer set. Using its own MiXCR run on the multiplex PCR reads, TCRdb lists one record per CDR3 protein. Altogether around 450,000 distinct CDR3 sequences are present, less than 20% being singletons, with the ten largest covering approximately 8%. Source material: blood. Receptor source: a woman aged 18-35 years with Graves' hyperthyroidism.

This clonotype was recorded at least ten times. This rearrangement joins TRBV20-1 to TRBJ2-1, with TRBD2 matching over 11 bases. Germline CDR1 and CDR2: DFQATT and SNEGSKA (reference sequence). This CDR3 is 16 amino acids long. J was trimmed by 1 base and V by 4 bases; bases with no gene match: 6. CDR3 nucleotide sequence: TGCAGTGCTACCGCGGGACTAGCGGAATCCTACAATGAGCAGTTCTTC. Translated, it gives CSATAGLAESYNEQFF.

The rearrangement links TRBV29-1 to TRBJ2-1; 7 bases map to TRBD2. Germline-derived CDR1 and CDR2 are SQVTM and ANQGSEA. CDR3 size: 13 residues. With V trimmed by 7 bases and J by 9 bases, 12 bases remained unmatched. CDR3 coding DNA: TGCAGCGGGAGGGCTAGCGGTAAGGGTGAGCAGTTCTTC. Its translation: CSGRASGKGEQFF.

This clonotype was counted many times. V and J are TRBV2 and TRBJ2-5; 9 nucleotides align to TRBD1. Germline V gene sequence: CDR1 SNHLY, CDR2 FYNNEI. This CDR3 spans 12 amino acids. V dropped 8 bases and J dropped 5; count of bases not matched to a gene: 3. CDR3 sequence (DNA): TGTGCCAGCGGAGGACAGGGGGAGACCCAGTACTTC. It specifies CASGGQGETQYF.

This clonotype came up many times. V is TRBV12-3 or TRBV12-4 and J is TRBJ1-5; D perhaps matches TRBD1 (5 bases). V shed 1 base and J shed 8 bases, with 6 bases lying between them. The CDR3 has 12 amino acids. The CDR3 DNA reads TGTGCCAGCAGTTTAGAGACAGAGCCCCAGCATTTT. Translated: CASSLETEPQHF.

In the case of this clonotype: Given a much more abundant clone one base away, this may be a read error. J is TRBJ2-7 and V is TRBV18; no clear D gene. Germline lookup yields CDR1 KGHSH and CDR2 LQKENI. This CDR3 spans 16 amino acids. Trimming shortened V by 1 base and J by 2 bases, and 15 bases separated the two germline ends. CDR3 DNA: TGTGCCAGCTCACCACGGTTACAGCGCACCACCTACGAGCAGTACTTC. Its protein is CASSPRLQRTTYEQYF.

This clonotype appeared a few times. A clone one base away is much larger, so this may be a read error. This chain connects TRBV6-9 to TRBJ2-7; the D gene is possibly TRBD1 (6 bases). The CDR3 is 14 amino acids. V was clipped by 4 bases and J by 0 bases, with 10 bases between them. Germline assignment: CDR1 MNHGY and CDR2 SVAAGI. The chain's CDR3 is CASSSGQDSYEQYF. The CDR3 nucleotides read TGTGCCAGCAGTTCGGGACAAGACTCCTACGAGCAGTACTTC.

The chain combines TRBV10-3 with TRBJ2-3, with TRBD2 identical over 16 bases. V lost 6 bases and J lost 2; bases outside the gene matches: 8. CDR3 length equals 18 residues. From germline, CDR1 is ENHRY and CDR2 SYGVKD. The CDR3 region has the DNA TGTGCCATCAGCGACGGGACTAGCGGGGGGGAAATCACAGATACGCAGTATTTT. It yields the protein CAISDGTSGGEITDTQYF.

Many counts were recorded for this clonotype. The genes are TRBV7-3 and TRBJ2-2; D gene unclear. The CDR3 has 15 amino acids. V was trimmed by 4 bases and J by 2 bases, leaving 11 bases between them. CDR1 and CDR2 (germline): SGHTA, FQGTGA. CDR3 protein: CASSSTPSNTGELFF. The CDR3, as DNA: TGTGCCAGCAGCTCGACACCTTCAAACACCGGGGAGCTGTTTTTT.

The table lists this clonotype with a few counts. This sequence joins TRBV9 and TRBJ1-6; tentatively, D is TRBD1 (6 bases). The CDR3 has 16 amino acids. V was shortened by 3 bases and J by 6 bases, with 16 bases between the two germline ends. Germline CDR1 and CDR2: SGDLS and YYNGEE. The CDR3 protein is CASSAPGTRGNSPLHF. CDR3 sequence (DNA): TGTGCCAGCAGCGCCCCTGGGACAAGGGGTAATTCACCCCTCCACTTT.

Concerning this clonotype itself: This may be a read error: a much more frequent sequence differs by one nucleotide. Here the CDR3 reads CSARDQPGAGNQPQDF. In DNA form, the CDR3 reads TGCAGTGCTAGAGATCAACCAGGGGCCGGCAATCAGCCCCAGGATTTT. The rearrangement joins TRBV20-1 to TRBJ1-5; D might be TRBD1 (6 bases). There are 16 residues in the CDR3. Germline lookup yields CDR1 DFQATT and CDR2 SNEGSKA (reference sequence).

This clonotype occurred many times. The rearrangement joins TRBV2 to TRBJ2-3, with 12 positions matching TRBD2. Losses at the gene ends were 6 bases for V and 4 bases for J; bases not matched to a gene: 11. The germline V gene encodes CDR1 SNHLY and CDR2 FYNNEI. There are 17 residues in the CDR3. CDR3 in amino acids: CASRPQRLAGGPDTQYF. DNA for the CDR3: TGTGCCAGCAGACCCCAGCGGCTAGCGGGGGGGCCAGATACGCAGTATTTT.

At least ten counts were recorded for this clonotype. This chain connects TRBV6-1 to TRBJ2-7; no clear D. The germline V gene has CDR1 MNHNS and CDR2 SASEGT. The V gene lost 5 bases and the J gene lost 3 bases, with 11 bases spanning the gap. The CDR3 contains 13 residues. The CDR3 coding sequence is TGTGCCAGCAGTCCAAGGGTACTCTACGAGCAGTACTTC. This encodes CASSPRVLYEQYF.

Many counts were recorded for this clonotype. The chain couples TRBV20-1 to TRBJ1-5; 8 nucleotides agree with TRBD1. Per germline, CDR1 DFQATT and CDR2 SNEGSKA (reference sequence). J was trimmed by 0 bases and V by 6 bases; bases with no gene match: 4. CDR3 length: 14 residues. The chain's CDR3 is CSARTGYSNQPQHF. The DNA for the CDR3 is TGCAGTGCCCGGACAGGGTATAGCAATCAGCCCCAGCATTTT.

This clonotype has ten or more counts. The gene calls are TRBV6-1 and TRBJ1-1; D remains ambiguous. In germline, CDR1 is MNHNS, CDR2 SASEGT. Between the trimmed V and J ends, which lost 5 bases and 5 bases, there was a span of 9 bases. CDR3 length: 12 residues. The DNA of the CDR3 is TGTGCCAGCAGTCACAGCGGGACTGAAGCTTTCTTT. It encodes CASSHSGTEAFF.

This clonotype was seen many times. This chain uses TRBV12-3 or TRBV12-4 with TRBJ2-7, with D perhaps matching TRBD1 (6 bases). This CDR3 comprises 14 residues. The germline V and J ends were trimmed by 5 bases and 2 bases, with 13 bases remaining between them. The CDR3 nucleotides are TGTGCCAGCAGTACTCAACAGGGAACCTACGAGCAGTACTTC. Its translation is CASSTQQGTYEQYF.

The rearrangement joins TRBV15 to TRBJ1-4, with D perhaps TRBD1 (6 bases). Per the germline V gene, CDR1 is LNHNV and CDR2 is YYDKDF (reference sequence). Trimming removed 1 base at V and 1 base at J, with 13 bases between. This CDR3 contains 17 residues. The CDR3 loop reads CATSRGGGALTNEKLFF. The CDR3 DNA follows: TGTGCCACCAGCAGAGGGGGGGGGGCTTTAACTAATGAAAAACTGTTTTTT.

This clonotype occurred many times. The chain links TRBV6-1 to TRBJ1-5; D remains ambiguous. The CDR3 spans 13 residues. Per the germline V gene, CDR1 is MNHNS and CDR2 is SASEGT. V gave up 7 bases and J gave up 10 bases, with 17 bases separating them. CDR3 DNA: TGTGCCAGCAAGAAAGAGTCCTCAAGTCCCCAGCATTTT. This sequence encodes CASKKESSSPQHF.

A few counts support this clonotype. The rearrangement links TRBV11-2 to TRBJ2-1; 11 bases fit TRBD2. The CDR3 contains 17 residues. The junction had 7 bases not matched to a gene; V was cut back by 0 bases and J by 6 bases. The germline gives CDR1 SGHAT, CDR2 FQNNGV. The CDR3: CASSLEGSGGAGNEQFF. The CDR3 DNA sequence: TGTGCCAGCAGCTTAGAGGGTAGCGGGGGGGCCGGCAATGAGCAGTTCTTC.

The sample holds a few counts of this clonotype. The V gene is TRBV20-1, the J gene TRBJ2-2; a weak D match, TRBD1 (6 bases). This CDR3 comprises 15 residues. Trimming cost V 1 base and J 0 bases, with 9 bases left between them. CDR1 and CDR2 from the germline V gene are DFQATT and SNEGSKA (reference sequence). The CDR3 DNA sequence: TGCAGTGCTAGAGCAGGGGCGTCGAACACCGGGGAGCTGTTTTTT. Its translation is CSARAGASNTGELFF.

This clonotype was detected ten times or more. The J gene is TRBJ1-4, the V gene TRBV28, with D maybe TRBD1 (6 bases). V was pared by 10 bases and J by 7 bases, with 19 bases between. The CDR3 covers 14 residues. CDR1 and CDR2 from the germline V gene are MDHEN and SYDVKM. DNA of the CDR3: TGTGCCACCCTCCCTGGGGGCCCTATTGAAAAACTGTTTTTT. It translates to CATLPGGPIEKLFF.

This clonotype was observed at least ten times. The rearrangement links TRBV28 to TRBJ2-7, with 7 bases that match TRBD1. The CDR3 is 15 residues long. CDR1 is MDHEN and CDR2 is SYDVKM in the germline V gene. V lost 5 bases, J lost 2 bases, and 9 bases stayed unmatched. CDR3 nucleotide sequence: TGTGCCAGCAGTCCGGGGACAGTATTCACCTACGAGCAGTACTTC. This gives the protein CASSPGTVFTYEQYF.

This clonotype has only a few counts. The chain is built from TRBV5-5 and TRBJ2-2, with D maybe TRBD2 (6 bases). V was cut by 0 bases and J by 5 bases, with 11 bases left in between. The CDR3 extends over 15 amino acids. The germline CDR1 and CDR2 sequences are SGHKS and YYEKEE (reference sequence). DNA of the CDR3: TGTGCCAGCAGCTTGGGGGGGGTCCCAACCGGGGAGCTGTTTTTT. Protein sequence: CASSLGGVPTGELFF.

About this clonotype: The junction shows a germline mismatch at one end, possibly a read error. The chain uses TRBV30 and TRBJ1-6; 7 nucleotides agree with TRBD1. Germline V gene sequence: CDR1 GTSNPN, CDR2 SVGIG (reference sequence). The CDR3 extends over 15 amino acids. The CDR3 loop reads CAWSARTGNNLPLHF. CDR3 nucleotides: TGTGCCTGGAGTGCAAGGACAGGAAATAATTTACCCCTCCACTTT. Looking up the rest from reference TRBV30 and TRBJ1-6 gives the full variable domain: SQTIHQWPATLVQPVGSPLSLECTVEGTSNPNLYWYRQAAGRGLQLLFYSVGIGQISSEVPQNLSASRPQDRQFILSSKKLLLSDSGFYLCAWSARTGNNLPLHFGNGTRLTVT.

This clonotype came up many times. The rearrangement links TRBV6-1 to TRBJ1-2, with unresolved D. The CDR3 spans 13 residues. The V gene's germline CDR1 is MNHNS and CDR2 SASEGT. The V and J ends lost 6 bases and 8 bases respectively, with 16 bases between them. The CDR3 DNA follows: TGTGCCAGCAGAGAATGGGAGATGGTCGGCTACACCTTC. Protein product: CASREWEMVGYTF.

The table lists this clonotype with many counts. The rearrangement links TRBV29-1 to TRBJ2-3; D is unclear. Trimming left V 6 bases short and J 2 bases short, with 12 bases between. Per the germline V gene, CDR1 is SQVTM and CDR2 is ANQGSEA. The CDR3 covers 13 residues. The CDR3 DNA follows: TGCAGCGTCTCGACGGAACACACAGATACGCAGTATTTT. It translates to CSVSTEHTDTQYF.

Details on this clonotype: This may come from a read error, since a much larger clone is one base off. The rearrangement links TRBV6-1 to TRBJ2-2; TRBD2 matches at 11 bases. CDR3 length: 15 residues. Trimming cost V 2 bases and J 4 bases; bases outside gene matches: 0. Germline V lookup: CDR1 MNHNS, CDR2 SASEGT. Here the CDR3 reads CASSELAGGTGELFF. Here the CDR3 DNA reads TGTGCCAGCAGTGAACTAGCGGGGGGCACCGGGGAGCTGTTTTTT.

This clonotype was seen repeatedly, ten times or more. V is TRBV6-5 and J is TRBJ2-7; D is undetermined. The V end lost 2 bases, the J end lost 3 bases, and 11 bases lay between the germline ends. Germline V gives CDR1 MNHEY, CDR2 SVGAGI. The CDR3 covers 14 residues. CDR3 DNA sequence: TGTGCCAGCAGTTACCTCACAGAAGACTACGAGCAGTACTTC. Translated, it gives CASSYLTEDYEQYF.

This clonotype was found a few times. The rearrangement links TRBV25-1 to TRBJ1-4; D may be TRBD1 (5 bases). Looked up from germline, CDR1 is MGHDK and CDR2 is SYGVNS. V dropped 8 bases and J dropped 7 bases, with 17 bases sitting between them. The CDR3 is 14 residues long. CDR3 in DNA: TGTGCCAGCCGGGGCAGCCTCCGGGGTGAAAAACTGTTTTTT. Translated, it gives CASRGSLRGEKLFF.

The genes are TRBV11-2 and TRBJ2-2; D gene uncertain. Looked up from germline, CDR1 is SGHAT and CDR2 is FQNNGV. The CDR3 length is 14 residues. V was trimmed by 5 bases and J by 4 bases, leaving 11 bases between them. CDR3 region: CASSAILSTGELFF. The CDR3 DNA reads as TGTGCCAGCAGCGCTATACTCTCCACCGGGGAGCTGTTTTTT. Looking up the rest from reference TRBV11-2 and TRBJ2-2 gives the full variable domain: EAGVAQSPRYKIIEKRQSVAFWCNPISGHATLYWYQQILGQGPKLLIQFQNNGVVDDSQLPKDRFSAERLKGVDSTLKIQPAKLEDSAVYLCASSAILSTGELFFGEGSRLTVL.